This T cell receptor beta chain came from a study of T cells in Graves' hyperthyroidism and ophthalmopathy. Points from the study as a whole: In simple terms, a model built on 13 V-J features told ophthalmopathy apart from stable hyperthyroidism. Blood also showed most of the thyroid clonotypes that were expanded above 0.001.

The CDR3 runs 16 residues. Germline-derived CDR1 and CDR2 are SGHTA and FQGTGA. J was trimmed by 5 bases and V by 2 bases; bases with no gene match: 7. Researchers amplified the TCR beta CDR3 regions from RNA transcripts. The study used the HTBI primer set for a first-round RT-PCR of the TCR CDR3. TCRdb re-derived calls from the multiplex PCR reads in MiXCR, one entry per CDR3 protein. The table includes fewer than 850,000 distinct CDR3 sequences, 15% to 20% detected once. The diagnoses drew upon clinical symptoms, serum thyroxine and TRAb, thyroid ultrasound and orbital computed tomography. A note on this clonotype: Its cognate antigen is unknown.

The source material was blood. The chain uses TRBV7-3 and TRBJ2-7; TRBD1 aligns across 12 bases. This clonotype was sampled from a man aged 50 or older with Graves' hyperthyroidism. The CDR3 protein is CASSLHYRDRGHEQYF. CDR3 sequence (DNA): TGTGCCAGCAGCTTACACTACCGGGACAGGGGGCACGAGCAGTACTTC.